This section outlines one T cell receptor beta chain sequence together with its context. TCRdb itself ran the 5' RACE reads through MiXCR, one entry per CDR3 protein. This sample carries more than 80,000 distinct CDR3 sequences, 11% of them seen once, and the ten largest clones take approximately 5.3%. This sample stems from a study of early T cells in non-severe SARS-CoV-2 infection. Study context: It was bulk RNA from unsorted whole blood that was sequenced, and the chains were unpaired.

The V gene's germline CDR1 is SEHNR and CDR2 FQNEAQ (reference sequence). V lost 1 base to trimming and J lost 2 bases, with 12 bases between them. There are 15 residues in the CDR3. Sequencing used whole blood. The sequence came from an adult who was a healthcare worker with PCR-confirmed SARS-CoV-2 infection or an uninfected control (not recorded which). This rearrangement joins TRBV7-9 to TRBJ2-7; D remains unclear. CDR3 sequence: CASSLGLIQTYEQYF. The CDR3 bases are TGTGCCAGCAGCTTAGGTCTAATACAGACCTACGAGCAGTACTTC.